This T cell receptor beta chain emerged from a study of T cells in Graves' hyperthyroidism and ophthalmopathy. Germline V lookup: CDR1 SGHVS, CDR2 FNYEAQ. Trimming took off 5 bases at V and 1 base at J, with 14 bases between the two ends. This CDR3 comprises 15 residues. The investigators amplified TCR beta CDR3 regions from RNA transcripts. The HTBI primer set served for first-round RT-PCR of the TCR CDR3. Each CDR3 protein gets one entry after TCRdb re-called the multiplex PCR reads with MiXCR. Of around 700,000 distinct CDR3 sequences listed, around 20% are singletons. This clonotype has ten or more counts.

The source material was blood. This clonotype originated in a woman aged 45-65 years with Graves' hyperthyroidism that later progressed to Graves' ophthalmopathy. The chain recombines TRBV7-6 with TRBJ2-5; the D call may be TRBD1 or TRBD2 (6 bases each). CDR3 DNA: TGTGCCAGCAGCGGGGGGCACGGACCCCAAGAGACCCAGTACTTC. Its protein product is CASSGGHGPQETQYF.